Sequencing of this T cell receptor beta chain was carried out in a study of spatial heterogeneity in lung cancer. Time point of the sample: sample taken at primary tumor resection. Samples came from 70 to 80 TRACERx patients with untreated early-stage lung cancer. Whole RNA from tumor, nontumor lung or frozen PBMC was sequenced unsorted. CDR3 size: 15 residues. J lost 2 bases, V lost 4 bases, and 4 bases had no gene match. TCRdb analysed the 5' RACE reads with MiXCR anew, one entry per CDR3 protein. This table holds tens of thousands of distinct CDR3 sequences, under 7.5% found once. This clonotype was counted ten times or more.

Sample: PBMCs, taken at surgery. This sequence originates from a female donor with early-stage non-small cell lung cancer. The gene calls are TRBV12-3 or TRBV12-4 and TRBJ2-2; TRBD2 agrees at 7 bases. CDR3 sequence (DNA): TGTGCCAGCAGTTCTAGCGGCCTCAACACCGGGGAGCTGTTTTTT. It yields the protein CASSSSGLNTGELFF.